Each of the 17 T cell receptor beta chains below was sequenced from the same sample in a study of neurological immune-mediated disorders. TCRdb redid the calling of the 5' RACE reads with MiXCR, one entry per CDR3 protein. The sample yields around 70,000 distinct CDR3 sequences, about 5.1% seen once. The specimen was PBMCs. The receptor set was obtained from a woman aged 65 to 85 with multiple sclerosis.

This clonotype has ten or more counts. This chain links TRBV5-6 with TRBJ2-1; D uncertain. Trimming removed 3 bases from V and 5 bases from J, with 21 bases in between. The CDR3 totals 17 residues. Germline V gene sequence: CDR1 SGHDT, CDR2 YYEEEE. The CDR3, as DNA: TGTGCCAGCAGCTCCCCGTGGGCTGACGGATCCCACAATGAGCAGTTCTTC. The encoded protein is CASSSPWADGSHNEQFF.

This clonotype was counted a few times. The chain recombines TRBV20-1 with TRBJ2-3, with D hard to call. The V end was cut by 4 bases, the J end by 10 bases, with 9 bases between. CDR1 is DFQATT and CDR2 is SNEGSKA in the germline V gene (reference sequence). The CDR3 is made up of 10 amino acids. The DNA of the CDR3 is TGCAGTGCTACGATCCCCCCGCAGTATTTT. Its translation: CSATIPPQYF.

The J gene is TRBJ1-5, the V gene TRBV27, with D tentatively TRBD1 (6 bases). Trimming removed 6 bases from V and 5 bases from J, with 17 bases in between. This CDR3 contains 15 residues. Germline V gene data show CDR1 as MNHEY and CDR2 as SMNVEV (reference sequence). CDR3 bases: TGTGCCAGCAGCCCACTTGGGGGGCGAGATCAGCCCCAGCATTTT. Its translation is CASSPLGGRDQPQHF.

This clonotype has ten or more counts. This chain joins TRBV7-6 and TRBJ2-1, with D uncertain. CDR3 size: 12 residues. V lost 1 base and J lost 6, with 4 bases in between. Germline V gene data show CDR1 as SGHVS and CDR2 as FNYEAQ. CDR3 sequence (DNA): TGTGCCAGCAGCTTAGTCAGCAATGAGCAGTTCTTC. This gives the protein CASSLVSNEQFF.

This clonotype turned up a few times. The chain recombines TRBV2 with TRBJ2-1; maybe TRBD1 (6 bases). CDR3 length equals 15 residues. Between the trimmed V and J ends, which lost 7 bases and 5 bases, there was a span of 18 bases. Per the germline V gene, CDR1 is SNHLY and CDR2 is FYNNEI. CDR3 residues: CASNLQGPSNNEQFF. DNA for the CDR3: TGTGCCAGCAACCTACAGGGCCCATCTAACAATGAGCAGTTCTTC.

This clonotype was picked up many times. J is TRBJ2-5 and V is TRBV6-5, with TRBD1 identical over 8 bases. This CDR3 contains 14 residues. J gave up 2 bases and V 6 bases, and 5 bases lay outside the gene matches. Germline CDR1 and CDR2: MNHEY and SVGAGI. This CDR3 is CASRDGQGQETQYF. CDR3 nucleotide sequence: TGTGCCAGCAGGGACGGACAGGGTCAAGAGACCCAGTACTTC.

This clonotype was picked up a small number of times. A read error may account for a junction end that differs from germline. The chain uses TRBV7-2 and TRBJ2-1, with D uncertain. CDR3 length: 11 amino acids. Germline assignment: CDR1 SGHTA and CDR2 FQGNSA. In DNA, the CDR3 is TGTGACAGCAGCTACTACAATGAGCAGTTCTTC. Protein: CDSSYYNEQFF.

This clonotype appeared many times. The rearrangement joins TRBV5-1 to TRBJ2-7; D is uncertain. The germline V gene encodes CDR1 SGHRS and CDR2 YFSETQ. V was trimmed by 1 base and J by 7 bases, leaving 15 bases between them. The length of the CDR3 is 14 residues. The CDR3 is CASSLTSGPREQYF. CDR3 coding DNA: TGCGCCAGCAGCTTGACCTCTGGGCCCCGAGAGCAGTACTTC.

This clonotype came up many times. The chain has TRBV12-3 or TRBV12-4 and TRBJ2-3; 10 bases line up with TRBD2. The length of the CDR3 is 16 residues. After removal of 3 bases from V and 4 bases from J, the junction contained 7 bases not matched to a gene. CDR3 bases: TGTGCCAGCAGTTTGGGAGCGGGAGGGCCCCCAGATACGCAGTATTTT. This sequence encodes CASSLGAGGPPDTQYF.

This clonotype showed up many times. The chain recombines TRBV7-2 with TRBJ2-5; D might be TRBD1 (6 bases). The length of the CDR3 is 14 residues. The germline V gene has CDR1 SGHTA and CDR2 FQGNSA. V lost 0 bases, J lost 3 bases, and 8 bases lay in between. CDR3 DNA sequence: TGTGCCAGCAGCTTAGCGGGGACAAAAGAGACCCAGTACTTC. Protein: CASSLAGTKETQYF.

This clonotype was observed at least ten times. The V gene is TRBV5-1, the J gene TRBJ2-7; 11 bases are shared with TRBD2. Germline V gene sequence: CDR1 SGHRS, CDR2 YFSETQ. V trimming: 3 bases; J trimming: 3 bases; junction bases outside the gene matches: 2. This CDR3 region has 14 residues. The CDR3: CASSSTSGNYEQYF. DNA for the CDR3: TGCGCCAGCAGCTCGACTAGCGGGAACTACGAGCAGTACTTC.

As to this clonotype: One junction end does not reproduce the germline sequence, and a read error may be involved. This chain uses TRBV3-1 with TRBJ1-5; weak D call: TRBD1 (6 bases). Germline CDR1 and CDR2: LGHDT and YNNKEL (reference sequence). The CDR3 totals 14 residues. The CDR3 nucleotides read TGTGTCAGCAGCCAAGGGACAAGCAATCAGCACCAGCATTTT. Translation: CVSSQGTSNQHQHF.

The chain combines TRBV6-5 with TRBJ2-7; D uncertain. The V and J ends lost 6 bases and 0 bases respectively, with 9 bases between them. Germline CDR1 is MNHEY and CDR2 is SVGAGI. This CDR3 contains 13 residues. CDR3 bases: TGTGCCAGCAGGGTACAGAGCTCCTACGAGCAGTACTTC. Its protein is CASRVQSSYEQYF.

This clonotype was detected a few times. CDR3 sequence: CASSLEGEADTQYF. CDR3 coding DNA: TGCGCCAGCAGCTTGGAAGGAGAGGCAGATACGCAGTATTTT. The chain recombines TRBV5-1 with TRBJ2-3; D is ambiguous. Trimming pared 0 bases from V and 4 bases from J, leaving 9 bases between. CDR1 and CDR2 (germline): SGHRS, YFSETQ. The CDR3 extends over 14 amino acids.

V is TRBV9 and J is TRBJ2-1, with 10 positions matching TRBD2. The germline CDR1 and CDR2 sequences are SGDLS and YYNGEE. This CDR3 has 18 residues. The junction had 13 bases not matched to a gene; V was cut back by 0 bases and J by 7 bases. The CDR3 loop is CASSVGASGRLTKNEQFF. CDR3 DNA sequence: TGTGCCAGCAGCGTAGGGGCTAGCGGGAGATTAACGAAGAATGAGCAGTTCTTC.

This clonotype came up many times. The rearrangement joins TRBV10-3 to TRBJ2-5; tentative D call: TRBD1 (5 bases). Trimming took 6 bases from V and 1 from J, leaving 9 bases between them. Per the germline V gene, CDR1 is ENHRY and CDR2 is SYGVKD. This CDR3 is built from 13 residues. The CDR3 sequence is CAISQGRQETQYF. The CDR3 bases are TGTGCCATCAGCCAGGGTCGCCAAGAGACCCAGTACTTC.

This clonotype was detected ten times or more. J is TRBJ1-2 and V is TRBV10-3; the D is unclear. V dropped 10 bases and J dropped 0 bases, with 18 bases sitting between them. From germline, CDR1 is ENHRY and CDR2 SYGVKD. The CDR3 has 15 residues. CDR3 protein: CATQVRPSANYGYTF. Written as DNA, the CDR3 is TGTGCCACCCAGGTCCGCCCCTCGGCTAACTATGGCTACACCTTC.